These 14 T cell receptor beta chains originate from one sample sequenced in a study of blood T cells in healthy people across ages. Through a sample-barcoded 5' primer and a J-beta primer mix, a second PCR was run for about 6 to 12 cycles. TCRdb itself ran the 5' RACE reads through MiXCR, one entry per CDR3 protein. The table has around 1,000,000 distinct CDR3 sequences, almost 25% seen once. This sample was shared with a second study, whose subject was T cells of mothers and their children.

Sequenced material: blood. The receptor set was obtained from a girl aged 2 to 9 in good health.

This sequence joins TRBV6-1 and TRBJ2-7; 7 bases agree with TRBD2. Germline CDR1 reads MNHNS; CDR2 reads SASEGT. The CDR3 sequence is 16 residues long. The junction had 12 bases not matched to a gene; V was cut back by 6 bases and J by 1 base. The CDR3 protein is CASRPYEGRASYEQYF. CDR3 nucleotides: TGTGCCAGCAGGCCATACGAGGGGAGGGCTTCCTACGAGCAGTACTTC.

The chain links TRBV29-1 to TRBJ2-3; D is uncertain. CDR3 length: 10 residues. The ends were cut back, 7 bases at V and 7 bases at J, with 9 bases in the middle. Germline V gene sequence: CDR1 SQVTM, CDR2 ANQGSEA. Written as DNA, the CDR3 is TGCAGCGCTCTTGCGAATACGCAGTATTTT. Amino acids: CSALANTQYF.

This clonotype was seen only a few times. CDR3: CASRIEAGGEQYF. DNA for the CDR3: TGTGCCAGCAGGATTGAAGCGGGGGGCGAGCAGTACTTC. This chain connects TRBV2 to TRBJ2-5; 9 nucleotides match TRBD2. The J call could be wrong; TRBJ2-7 is a better fit for the DNA end. The V gene's germline CDR1 is SNHLY and CDR2 FYNNEI. This CDR3 has 13 amino acids.

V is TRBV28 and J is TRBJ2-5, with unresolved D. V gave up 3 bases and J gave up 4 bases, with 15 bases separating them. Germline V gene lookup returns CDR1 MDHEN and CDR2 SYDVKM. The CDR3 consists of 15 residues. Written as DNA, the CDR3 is TGTGCCAGCAGTTTTAACTCAGACGGTGGAGAGACCCAGTACTTC. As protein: CASSFNSDGGETQYF.

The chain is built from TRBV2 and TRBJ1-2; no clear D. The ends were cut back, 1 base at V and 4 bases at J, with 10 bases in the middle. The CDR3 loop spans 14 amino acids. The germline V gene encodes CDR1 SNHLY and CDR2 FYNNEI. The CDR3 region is CASSEVGEFYGYTF. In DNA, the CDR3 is TGTGCCAGCAGTGAAGTGGGAGAGTTCTATGGCTACACCTTC.

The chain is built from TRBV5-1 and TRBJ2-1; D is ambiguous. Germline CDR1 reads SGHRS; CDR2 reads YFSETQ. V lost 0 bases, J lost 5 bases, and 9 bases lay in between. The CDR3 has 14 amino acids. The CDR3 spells CASSLGSANNEQFF. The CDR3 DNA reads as TGCGCCAGCAGCTTGGGGTCAGCTAACAATGAGCAGTTCTTC.

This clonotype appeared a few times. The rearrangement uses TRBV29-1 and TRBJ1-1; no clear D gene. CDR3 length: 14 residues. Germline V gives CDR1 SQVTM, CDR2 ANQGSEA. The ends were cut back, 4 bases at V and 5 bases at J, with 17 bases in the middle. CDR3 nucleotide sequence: TGCAGCGTTGGGTATAACAGTGGCAATACTGAAGCTTTCTTT. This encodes CSVGYNSGNTEAFF. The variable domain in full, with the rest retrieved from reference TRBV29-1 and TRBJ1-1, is SAVISQKPSRDICQRGTSLTIQCQVDSQVTMMFWYRQQPGQSLTLIATANQGSEATYESGFVIDKFPISRPNLTFSTLTVSNMSPEDSSIYLCSVGYNSGNTEAFFGQGTRLTVV.

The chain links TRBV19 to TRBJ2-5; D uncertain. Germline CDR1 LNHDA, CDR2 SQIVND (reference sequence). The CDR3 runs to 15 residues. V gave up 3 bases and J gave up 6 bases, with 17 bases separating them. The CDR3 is CASSMPPGPRKTQYF. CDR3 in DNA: TGTGCCAGTAGTATGCCCCCCGGCCCCAGGAAGACCCAGTACTTC.

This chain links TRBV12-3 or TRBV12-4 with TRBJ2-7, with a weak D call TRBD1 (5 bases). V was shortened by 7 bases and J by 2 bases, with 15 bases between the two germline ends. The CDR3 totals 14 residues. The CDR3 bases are TGTGCCAGCAACCTTGTTGACAGTCCCTACGAGCAGTACTTC. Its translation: CASNLVDSPYEQYF.

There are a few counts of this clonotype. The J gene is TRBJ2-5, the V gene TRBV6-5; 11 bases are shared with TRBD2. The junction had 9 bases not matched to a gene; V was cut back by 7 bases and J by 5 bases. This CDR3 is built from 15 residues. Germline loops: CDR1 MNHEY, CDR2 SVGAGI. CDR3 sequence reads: CASTWLAGGSETQYF. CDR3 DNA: TGTGCCAGCACGTGGCTAGCGGGGGGTTCGGAGACCCAGTACTTC.

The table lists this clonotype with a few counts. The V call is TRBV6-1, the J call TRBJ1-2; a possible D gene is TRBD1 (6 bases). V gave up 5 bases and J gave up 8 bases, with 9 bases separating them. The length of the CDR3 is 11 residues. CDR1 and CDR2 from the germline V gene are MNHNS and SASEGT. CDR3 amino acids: CASSKGGGYTF. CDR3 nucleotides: TGTGCCAGCAGTAAGGGGGGAGGCTACACCTTC.

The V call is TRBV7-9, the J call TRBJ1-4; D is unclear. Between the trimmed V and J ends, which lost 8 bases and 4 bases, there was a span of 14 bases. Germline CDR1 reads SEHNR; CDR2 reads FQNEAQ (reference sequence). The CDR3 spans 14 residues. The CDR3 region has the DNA TGTGCCAGCCGGCCTGGGCAGCTTAATGAAAAACTGTTTTTT. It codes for CASRPGQLNEKLFF.

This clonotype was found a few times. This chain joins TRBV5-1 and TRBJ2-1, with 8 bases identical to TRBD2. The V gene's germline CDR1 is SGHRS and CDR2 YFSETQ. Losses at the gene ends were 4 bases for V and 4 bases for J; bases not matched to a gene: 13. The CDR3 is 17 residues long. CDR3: CASSTSPTSGPYNEQFF. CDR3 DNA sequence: TGCGCCAGCAGCACCTCACCTACTAGCGGACCTTACAATGAGCAGTTCTTC.

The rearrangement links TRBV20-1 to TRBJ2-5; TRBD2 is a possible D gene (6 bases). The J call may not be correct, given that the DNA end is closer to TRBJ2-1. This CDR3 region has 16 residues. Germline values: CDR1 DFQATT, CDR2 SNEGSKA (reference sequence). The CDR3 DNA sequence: TGCAGTGCTAGAGAGGGTAGCGGAAAAAGCTACAATGAGCAGTTCTTC. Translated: CSAREGSGKSYNEQFF.